This TCR beta chain appears in the sequencing data of a study of control samples from healthy donors and cancer patients. CDR3 length: 15 amino acids. V was pared by 3 bases and J by 2 bases, with 13 bases between. Per germline, CDR1 KGHSH and CDR2 LQKENI. Sequencing was performed with immunoSEQ multiplex PCR; in TCRdb, only in-frame clones are kept and a portion is missing. Among roughly 45,000 clones, roughly 92% were seen once, and the ten largest hold under 0.95%. Sequencing input: PBMCs. The sequence derives from a man aged 30 to 45 with colorectal cancer. The chain is built from TRBV18 and TRBJ1-1; no clear D gene. CDR3 in amino acids: CASSPGGVANTEAFF. CDR3 sequence (DNA): TGTGCCAGCTCACCGGGCGGGGTCGCTAACACTGAAGCTTTCTTT.